This T cell receptor beta chain appears in the sequencing data of a study of early T cells in non-severe SARS-CoV-2 infection. Whole-study context: Sequencing targeted bulk RNA from unsorted whole blood, leaving chains unpaired.

Attached unique molecular identifiers marked individual cDNA molecules. TCRdb reprocessed the 5' RACE reads with MiXCR, giving one entry per CDR3 protein. The sample comprises 110,000 or so distinct CDR3 sequences, around 10% of which are singletons, and roughly 2.9% rests with the top ten. The CDR3 covers 16 residues. Per germline, CDR1 KGHDR and CDR2 SFDVKD. Trimming took off 3 bases at V and 6 bases at J, with 17 bases between the two ends. This sequence was found in an adult who was a healthcare worker with PCR-confirmed SARS-CoV-2 infection or an uninfected control (not recorded which). V is TRBV24-1 and J is TRBJ2-1, with D unclear. The sequenced material came from whole blood. The CDR3 sequence is CATSDVDIIDSNEQFF. The CDR3 DNA follows: TGTGCCACCAGTGATGTCGACATCATAGATTCCAATGAGCAGTTCTTC.